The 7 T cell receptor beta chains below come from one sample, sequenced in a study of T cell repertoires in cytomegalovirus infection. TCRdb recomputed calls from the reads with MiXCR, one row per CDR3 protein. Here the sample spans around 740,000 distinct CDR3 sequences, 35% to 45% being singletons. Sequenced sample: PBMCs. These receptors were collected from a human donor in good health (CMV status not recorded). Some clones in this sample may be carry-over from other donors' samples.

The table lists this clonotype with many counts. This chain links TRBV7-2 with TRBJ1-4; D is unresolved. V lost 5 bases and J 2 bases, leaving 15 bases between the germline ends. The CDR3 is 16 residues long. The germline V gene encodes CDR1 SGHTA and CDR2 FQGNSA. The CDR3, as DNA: TGTGCCAGCAGCGCCGGACCTTCCGGGACTAATGAAAAACTGTTTTTT. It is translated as CASSAGPSGTNEKLFF.

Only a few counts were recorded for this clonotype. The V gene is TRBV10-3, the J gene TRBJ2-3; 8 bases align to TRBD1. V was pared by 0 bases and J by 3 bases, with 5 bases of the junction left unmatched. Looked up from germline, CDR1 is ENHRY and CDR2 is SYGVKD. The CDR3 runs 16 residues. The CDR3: CAISESGQGATDTQYF. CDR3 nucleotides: TGTGCCATCAGTGAGTCGGGGCAGGGGGCGACAGATACGCAGTATTTT.

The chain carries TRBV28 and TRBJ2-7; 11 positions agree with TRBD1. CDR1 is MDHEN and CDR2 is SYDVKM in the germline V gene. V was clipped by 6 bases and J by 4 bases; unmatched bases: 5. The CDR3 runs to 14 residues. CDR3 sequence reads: CASRTGQGVYEQYF. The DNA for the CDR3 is TGTGCCAGCAGAACGGGACAGGGGGTTTACGAGCAGTACTTC.

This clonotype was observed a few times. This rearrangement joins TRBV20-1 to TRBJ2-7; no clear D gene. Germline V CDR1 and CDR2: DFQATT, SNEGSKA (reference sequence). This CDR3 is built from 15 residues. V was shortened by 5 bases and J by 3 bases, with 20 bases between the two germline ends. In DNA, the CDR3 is TGCAGTGCTCCCCCCGGCGGCTCATTCGACTACGAGCAGTACTTC. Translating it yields CSAPPGGSFDYEQYF.

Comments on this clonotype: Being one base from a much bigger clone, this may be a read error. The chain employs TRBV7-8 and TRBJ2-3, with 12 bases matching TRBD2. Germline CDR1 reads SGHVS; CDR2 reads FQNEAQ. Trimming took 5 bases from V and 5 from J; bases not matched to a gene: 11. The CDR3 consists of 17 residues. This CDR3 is CASSMPSGGEFGDTQYF. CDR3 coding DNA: TGTGCCAGCAGCATGCCTAGCGGGGGGGAATTCGGAGATACGCAGTATTTT.

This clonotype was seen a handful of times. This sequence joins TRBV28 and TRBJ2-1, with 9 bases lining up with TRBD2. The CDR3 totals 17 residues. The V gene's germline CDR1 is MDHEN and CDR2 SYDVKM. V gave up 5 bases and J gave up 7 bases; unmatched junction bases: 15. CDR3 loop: CASSQSLLREGRNEQFF. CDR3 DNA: TGTGCCAGCAGTCAAAGCCTTTTGCGGGAGGGCCGAAATGAGCAGTTCTTC.

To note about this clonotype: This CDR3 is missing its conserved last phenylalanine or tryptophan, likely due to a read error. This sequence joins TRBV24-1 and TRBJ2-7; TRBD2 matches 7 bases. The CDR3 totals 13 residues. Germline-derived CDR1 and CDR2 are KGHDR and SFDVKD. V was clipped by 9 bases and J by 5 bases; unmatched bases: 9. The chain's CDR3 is CATSRGGSDEQYL. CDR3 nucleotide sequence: TGTGCCACCTCCCGTGGCGGGAGCGACGAGCAGTACCTC.